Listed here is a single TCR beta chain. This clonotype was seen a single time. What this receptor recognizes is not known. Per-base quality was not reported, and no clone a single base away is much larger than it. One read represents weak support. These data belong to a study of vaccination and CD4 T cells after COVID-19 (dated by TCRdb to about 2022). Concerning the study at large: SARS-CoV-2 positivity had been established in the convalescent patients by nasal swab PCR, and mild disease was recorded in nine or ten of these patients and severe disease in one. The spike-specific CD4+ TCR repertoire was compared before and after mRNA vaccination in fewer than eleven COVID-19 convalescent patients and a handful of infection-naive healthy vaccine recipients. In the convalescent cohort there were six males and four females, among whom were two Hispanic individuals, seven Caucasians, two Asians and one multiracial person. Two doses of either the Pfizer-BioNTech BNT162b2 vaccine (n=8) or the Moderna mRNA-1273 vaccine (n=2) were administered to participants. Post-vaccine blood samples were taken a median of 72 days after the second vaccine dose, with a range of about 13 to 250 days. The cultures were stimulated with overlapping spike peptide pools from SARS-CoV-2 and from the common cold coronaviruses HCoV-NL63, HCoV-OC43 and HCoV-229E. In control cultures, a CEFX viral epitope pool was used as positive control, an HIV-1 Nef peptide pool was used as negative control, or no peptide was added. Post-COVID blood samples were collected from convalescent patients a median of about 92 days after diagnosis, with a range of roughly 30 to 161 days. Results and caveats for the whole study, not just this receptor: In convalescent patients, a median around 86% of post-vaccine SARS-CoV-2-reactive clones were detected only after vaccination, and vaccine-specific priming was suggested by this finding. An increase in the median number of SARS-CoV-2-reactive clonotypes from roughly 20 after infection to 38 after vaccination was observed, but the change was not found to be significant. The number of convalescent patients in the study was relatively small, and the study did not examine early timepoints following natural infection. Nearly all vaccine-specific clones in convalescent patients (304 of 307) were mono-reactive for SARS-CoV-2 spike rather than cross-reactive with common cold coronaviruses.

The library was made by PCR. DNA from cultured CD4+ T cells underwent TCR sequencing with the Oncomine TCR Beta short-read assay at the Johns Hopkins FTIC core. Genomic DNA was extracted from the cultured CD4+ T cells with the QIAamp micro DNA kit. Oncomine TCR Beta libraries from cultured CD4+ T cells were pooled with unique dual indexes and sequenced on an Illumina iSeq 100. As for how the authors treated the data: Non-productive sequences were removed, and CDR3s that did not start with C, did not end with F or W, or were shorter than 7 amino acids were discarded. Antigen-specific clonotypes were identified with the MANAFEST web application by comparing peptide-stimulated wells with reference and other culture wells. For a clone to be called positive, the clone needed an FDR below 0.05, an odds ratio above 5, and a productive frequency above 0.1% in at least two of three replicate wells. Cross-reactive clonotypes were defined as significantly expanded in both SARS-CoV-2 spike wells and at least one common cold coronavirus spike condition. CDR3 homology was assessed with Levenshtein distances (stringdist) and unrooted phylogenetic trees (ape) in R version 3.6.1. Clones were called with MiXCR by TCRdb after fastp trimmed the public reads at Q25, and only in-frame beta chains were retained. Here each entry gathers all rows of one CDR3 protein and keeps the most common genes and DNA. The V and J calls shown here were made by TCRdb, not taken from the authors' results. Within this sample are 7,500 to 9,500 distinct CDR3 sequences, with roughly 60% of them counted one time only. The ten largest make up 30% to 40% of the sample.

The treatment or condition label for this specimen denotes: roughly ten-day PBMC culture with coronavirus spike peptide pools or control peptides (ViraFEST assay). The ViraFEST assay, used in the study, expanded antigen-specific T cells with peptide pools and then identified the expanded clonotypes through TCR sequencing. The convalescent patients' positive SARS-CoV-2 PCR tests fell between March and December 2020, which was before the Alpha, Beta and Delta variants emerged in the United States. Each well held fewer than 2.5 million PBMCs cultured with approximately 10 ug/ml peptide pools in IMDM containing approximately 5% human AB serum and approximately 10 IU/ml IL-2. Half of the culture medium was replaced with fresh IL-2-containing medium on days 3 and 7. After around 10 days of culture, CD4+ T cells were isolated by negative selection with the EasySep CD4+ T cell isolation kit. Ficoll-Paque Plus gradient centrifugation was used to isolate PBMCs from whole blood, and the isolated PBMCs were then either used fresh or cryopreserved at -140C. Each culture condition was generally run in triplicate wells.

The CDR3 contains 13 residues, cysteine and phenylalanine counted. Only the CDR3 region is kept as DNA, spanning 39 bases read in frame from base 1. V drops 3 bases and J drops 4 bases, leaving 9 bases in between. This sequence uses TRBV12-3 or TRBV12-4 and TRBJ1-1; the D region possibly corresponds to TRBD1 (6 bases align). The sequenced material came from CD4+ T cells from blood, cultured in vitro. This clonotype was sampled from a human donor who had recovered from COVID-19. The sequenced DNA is TGTGCCAGCAGTTTTCAAGGGGGCACTGAAGCTTTCTTT. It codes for CASSFQGGTEAFF.